This record concerns one T cell receptor beta chain sequence. Antigen unknown. The record originates from a study of PD-1 blockade in classical Hodgkin lymphoma. On the study more broadly: On a schedule of every 2 weeks, patients received nivolumab 3 mg/kg intravenously.

General observations from the study: Baseline TCR diversity was reportedly lower in newly diagnosed patients than healthy donors. Possibly reflecting disease activity or prior therapy, repertoire differences have causes that remain undefined. Significantly greater TCR diversity emerged by C4D1 in CD4+ cells but not CD8+ cells.

The time point denotes: cycle 4 day 1 (C4D1), after 6 weeks of nivolumab. Each and every patient relapsed after autologous stem cell transplantation, and patients got differing brentuximab vedotin exposure. The CDR3 is made up of 15 amino acids. The V and J ends lost 5 bases and 0 bases respectively, with 12 bases between them. CDR1 is SGHTA, CDR2 FQGNSA, per germline. Clones were read by immunoSEQ multiplex PCR, and TCRdb kept only the in-frame ones, dropping some. Of more than 40,000 clones detected, about 77% appear once; the ten largest clones hold around a third. Source: peripheral blood mononuclear cells (PBMCs), taken before the fourth cycle of nivolumab. The receptor was isolated from a human donor with classical Hodgkin lymphoma. V and J are TRBV7-2 and TRBJ2-3, with D unresolved. The CDR3 DNA reads TGTGCCAGCAGCCCAGGACCTCAAAGCACAGATACGCAGTATTTT. This codes for CASSPGPQSTDTQYF. Variable domain in full (rest from reference TRBV7-2 and TRBJ2-3): GAGVSQSPSNKVTEKGKDVELRCDPISGHTALYWYRQSLGQGLEFLIYFQGNSAPDKSGLPSDRFSAERTGGSVSTLTIQRTQQEDSAVYLCASSPGPQSTDTQYFGPGTRLTVL.